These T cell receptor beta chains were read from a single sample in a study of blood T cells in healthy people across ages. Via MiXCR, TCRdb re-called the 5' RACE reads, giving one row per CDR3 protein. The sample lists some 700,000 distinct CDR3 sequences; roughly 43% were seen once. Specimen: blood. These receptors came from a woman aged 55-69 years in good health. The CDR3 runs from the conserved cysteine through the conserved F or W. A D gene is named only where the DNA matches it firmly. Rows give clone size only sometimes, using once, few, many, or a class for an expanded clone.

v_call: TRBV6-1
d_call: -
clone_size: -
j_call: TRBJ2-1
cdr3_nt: TGTGCCAGTTTGCGGGACAGCCTATGCAATGAGCAGTTCTTC
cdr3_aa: CASLRDSLCNEQFF

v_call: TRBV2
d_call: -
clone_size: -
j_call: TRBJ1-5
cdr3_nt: TGTGCCAGCATCCTAGACGCGGGCGATCAGCCCCAGCATTTT
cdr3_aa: CASILDAGDQPQHF

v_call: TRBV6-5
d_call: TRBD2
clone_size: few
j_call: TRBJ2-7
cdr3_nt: TGTGCCAGCAGTTACTCGAGAGCCAGCGGGGGGGGTTCCTACGAGCAGTACTTC
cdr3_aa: CASSYSRASGGGSYEQYF

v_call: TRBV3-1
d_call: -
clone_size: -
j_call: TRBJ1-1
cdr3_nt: TGTGCCAGCAGCCAGGACGTCACTGAAGCTTTCTTT
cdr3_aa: CASSQDVTEAFF

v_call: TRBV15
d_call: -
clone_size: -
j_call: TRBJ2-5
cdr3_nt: TGTGCCACCAGCAGAGGGTGGTTGGGGAATGAGCAGTACTTC
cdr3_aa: CATSRGWLGNEQYF

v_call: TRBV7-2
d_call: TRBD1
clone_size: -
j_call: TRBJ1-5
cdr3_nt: TGTGCCAGCAGCTTCGGGACAGTCAATCAGCCCCAGCATTTT
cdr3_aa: CASSFGTVNQPQHF

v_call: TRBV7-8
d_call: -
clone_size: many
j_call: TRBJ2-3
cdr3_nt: TGTGCCAGCAGCTTAGATCGTGCCACAGATACGCAGTATTTT
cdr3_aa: CASSLDRATDTQYF

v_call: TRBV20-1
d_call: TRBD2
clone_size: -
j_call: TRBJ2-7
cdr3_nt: TGCAGTGCTGAAAAGGGAACTAGCGGGAGTTACGAGCAGTACTTC
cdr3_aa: CSAEKGTSGSYEQYF

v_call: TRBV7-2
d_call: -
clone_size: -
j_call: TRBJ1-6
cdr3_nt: TGTGCCCGCAGCGTCGACAGCAAGACACCCCTCCACTTT
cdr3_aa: CARSVDSKTPLHF

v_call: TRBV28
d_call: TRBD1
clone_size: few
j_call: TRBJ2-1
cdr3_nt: TGTGCCAGCAAATGGGACAGATCCTACAATGAGCAGTTCTTC
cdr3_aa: CASKWDRSYNEQFF

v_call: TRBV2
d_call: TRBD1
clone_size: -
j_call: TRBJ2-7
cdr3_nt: TGTGCCAGCAGAGAGGACAGGGTAGGAGAGCAGTACTTC
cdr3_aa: CASREDRVGEQYF

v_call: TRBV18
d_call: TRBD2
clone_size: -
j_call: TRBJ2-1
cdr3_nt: TGTGCCAGCTCCCAACTAGCGGGATCCACCGGTGAGCAGTTCTTC
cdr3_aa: CASSQLAGSTGEQFF

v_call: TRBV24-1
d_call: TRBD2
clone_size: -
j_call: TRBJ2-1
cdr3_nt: TGTGCCACCAGTGATTTGGTCGCGGGAGGGAACAATGAGCAGTTCTTC
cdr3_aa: CATSDLVAGGNNEQFF

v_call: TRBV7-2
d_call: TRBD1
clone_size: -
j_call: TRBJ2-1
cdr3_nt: TGTGCCAGCAGCTTAGCTACAGGGGGCTCTGAGCAGTTCTTC
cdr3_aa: CASSLATGGSEQFF

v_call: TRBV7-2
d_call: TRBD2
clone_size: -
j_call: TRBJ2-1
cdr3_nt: TGTGCCAGCAGCCCGCGTTCTAGCGGGGGGGCGTTGAGTGAGCAGTTCTTC
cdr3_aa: CASSPRSSGGALSEQFF